The TCR beta chain described here comes from a study of spatial heterogeneity in lung cancer. About the research overall: Within raw reads, each unique TCR and UMI combination appeared on average more than ten times.

The time point was: sample taken at primary tumor resection. The study sequenced unsorted whole RNA from tumor, nontumor lung or frozen PBMC. The donors were 65 to 85 patients with non-small cell lung cancer that was early-stage and untreated. J lost 4 bases, V lost 3 bases, and 6 bases had no gene match. This CDR3 is 14 amino acids long. Germline values: CDR1 SGDLS, CDR2 YYNGEE. Carried by each TCR cDNA molecule was a unique molecular identifier. TCRdb itself ran the 5' RACE reads through MiXCR, one entry per CDR3 protein. The table lists 60,000 to 80,000 distinct CDR3 sequences, roughly 15% of them singletons, with about 7.1% in the top ten.

The sequences come from PBMCs, collected at surgery. The rearrangement links TRBV9 to TRBJ1-1, with 7 bases that match TRBD1. The sequence was collected from a male donor with early-stage non-small cell lung cancer. The DNA of the CDR3 is TGTGCCAGCAGCGGGATGGACAGGATCACTGAAGCTTTCTTT. Translating it yields CASSGMDRITEAFF.